The T cell receptor beta chain described here comes from a study of blood T cell repertoires in COVID-19. Whole-study context: Samples representing acute and convalescent COVID-19 were sourced from the United States, Italy and Spain. T cells, B-cell-depleted T cells, or PBMCs provided the cDNA or gDNA that served as material.

Per the study methods: Amplifying reference gene primers gave estimates of nucleated cell counts. TCRdb keeps only in-frame clones here, not all; method: immunoSEQ multiplex PCR. The DNA was the basis for D and trimming; V, J and clone size are from that table. This table holds more than 95,000 clones, about 86% found once. The CDR3 runs 16 residues. CDR1 is SEHNR, CDR2 FQNEAQ, per germline (reference sequence). Trimming cost V 4 bases and J 4 bases; bases outside gene matches: 12. The receptor comes from a man between 60 and 70 years old with acute or convalescent COVID-19. Sequencing was done on a sample of peripheral blood. The genes are TRBV7-9 and TRBJ1-2, with 7 bases lining up with TRBD1. CDR3 amino acids: CASSSDLPGQRYGYTF. The CDR3 nucleotides are TGTGCCAGCAGCTCAGATCTACCGGGACAGCGCTATGGCTACACCTTC.